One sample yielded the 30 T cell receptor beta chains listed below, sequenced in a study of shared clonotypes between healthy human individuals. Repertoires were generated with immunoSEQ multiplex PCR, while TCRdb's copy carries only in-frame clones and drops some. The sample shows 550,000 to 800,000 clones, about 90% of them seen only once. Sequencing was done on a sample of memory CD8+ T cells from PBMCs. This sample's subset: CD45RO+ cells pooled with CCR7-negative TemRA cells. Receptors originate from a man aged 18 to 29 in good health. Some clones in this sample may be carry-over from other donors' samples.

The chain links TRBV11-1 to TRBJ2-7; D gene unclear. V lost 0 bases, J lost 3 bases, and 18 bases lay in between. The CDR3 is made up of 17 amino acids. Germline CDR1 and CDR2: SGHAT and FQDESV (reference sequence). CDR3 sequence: CASSLARTQSPNYEQYF. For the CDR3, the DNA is TGTGCCAGCAGCTTAGCCCGGACCCAGTCCCCGAACTACGAGCAGTACTTC.

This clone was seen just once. The CDR3 is CASALAGSSNEQFF. CDR3 in DNA: TGTGCCAGCGCACTAGCGGGATCAAGCAATGAGCAGTTCTTC. The genes are TRBV6-5 and TRBJ2-1; 10 nucleotides match TRBD2. The CDR3 spans 14 residues. Trimming took 8 bases from V and 6 from J; bases not matched to a gene: 7. Germline V gives CDR1 MNHEY, CDR2 SVGAGI.

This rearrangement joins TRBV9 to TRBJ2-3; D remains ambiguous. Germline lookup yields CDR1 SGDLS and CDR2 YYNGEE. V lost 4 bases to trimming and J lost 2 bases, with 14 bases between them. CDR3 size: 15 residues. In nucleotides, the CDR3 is TGTGCCAGCAGCTCCGCCCCACCTTTCACAGATACGCAGTATTTT. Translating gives CASSSAPPFTDTQYF.

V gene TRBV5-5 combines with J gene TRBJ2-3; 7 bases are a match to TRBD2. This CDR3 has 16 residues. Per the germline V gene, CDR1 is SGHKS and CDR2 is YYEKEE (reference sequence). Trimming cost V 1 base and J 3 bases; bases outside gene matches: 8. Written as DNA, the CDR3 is TGTGCCAGCAGCTTGTTCCCGAGCGGGACGACAGATACGCAGTATTTT. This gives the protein CASSLFPSGTTDTQYF. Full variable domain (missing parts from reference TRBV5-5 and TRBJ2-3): DAGVTQSPTHLIKTRGQQVTLRCSPISGHKSVSWYQQVLGQGPQFIFQYYEKEERGRGNFPDRFSARQFPNYSSELNVNALLLGDSALYLCASSLFPSGTTDTQYFGPGTRLTVL.

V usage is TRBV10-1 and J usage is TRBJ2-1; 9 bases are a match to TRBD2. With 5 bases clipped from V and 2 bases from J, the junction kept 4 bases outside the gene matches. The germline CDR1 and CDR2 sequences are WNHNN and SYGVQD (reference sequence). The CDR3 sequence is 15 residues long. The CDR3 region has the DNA TGCGCCAGCAGTATTAGCGGGAGCACCTACAATGAGCAGTTCTTC. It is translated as CASSISGSTYNEQFF.

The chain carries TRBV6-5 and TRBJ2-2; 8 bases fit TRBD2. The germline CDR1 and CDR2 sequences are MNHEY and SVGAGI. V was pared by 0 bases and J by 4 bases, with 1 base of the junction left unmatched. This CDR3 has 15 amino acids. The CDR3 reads CASSYSREGTGELFF. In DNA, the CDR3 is TGTGCCAGCAGTTACTCCCGGGAGGGCACCGGGGAGCTGTTTTTT.

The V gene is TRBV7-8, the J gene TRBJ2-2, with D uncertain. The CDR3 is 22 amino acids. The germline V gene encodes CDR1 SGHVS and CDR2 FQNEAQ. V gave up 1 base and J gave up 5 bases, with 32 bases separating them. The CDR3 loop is CASSLVLPVVLLAITETGELFF. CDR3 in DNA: TGTGCCAGCAGCTTAGTCCTTCCGGTGGTTCTACTCGCCATTACGGAGACCGGGGAGCTGTTTTTT.

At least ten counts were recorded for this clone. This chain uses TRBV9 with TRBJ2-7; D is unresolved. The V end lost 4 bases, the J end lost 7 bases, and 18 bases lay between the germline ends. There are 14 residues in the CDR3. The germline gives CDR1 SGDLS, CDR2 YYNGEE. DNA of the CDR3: TGTGCCAGCAGCCCATCAGGTGGGTCTGCGGAGCAGTACTTC. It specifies CASSPSGGSAEQYF.

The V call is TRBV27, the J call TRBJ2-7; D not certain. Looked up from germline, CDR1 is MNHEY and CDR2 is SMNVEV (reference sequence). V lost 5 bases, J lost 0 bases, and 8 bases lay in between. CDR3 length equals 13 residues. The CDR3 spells CASSPSFSYEQYF. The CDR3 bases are TGTGCCAGCAGTCCCAGTTTCTCCTACGAGCAGTACTTC.

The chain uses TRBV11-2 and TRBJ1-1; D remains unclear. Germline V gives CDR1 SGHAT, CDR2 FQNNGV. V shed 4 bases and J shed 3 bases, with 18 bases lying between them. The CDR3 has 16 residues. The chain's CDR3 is CASSSGSRQRYTEAFF. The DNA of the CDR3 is TGTGCCAGCAGCTCCGGAAGTAGGCAGCGGTACACTGAAGCTTTCTTT.

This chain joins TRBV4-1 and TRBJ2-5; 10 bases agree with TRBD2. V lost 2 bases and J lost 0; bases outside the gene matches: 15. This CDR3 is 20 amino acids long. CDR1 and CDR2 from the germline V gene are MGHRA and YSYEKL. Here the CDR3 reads CASSQIESGLAEPYQETQYF. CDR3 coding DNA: TGCGCCAGCAGCCAAATAGAGTCCGGACTAGCGGAACCGTACCAAGAGACCCAGTACTTC.

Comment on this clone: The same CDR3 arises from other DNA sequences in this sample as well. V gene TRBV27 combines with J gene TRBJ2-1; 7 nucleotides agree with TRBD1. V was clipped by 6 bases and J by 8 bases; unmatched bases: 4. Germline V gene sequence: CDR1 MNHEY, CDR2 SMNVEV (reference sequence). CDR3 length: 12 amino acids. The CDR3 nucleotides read TGTGCCAGCAGGGCAGGGGGTGATGAGCAGTTCTTC. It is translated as CASRAGGDEQFF.

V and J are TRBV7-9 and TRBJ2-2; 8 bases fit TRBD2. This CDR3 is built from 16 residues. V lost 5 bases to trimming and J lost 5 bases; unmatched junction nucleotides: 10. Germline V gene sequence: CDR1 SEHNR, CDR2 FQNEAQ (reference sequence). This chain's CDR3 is CASSHPGRGVTGELFF. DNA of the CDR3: TGTGCCAGCAGCCACCCCGGGAGGGGGGTAACCGGGGAGCTGTTTTTT.

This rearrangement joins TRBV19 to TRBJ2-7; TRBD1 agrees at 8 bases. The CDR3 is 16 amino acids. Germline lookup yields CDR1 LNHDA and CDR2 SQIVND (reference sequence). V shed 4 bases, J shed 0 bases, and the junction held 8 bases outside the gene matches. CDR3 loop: CASSTTTGVFSYEQYF. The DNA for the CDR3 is TGTGCCAGTAGTACGACGACAGGGGTATTCTCCTACGAGCAGTACTTC.

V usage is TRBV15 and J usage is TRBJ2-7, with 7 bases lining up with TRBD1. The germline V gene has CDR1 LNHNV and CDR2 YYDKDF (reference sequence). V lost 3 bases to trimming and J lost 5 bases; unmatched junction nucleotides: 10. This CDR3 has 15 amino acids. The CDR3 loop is CATSRGSGTVNEQYF. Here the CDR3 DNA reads TGTGCCACCAGCAGGGGGTCCGGGACAGTCAACGAGCAGTACTTC.

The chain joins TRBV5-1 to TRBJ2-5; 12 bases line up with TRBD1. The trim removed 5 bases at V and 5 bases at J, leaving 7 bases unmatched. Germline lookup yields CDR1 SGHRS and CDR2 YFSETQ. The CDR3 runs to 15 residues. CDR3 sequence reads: CASRAGTGGRETQYF. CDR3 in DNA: TGCGCCAGCAGGGCCGGGACAGGGGGCAGGGAGACCCAGTACTTC.

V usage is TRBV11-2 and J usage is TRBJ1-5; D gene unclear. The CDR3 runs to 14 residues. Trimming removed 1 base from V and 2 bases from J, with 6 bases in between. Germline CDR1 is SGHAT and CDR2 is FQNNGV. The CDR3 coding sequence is TGTGCCAGCAGCTTAGGGTGGGGCAATCAGCCCCAGCATTTT. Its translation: CASSLGWGNQPQHF.

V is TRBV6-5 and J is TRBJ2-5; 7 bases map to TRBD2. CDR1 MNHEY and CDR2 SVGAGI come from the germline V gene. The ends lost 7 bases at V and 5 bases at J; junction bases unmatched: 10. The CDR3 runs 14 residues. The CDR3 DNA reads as TGTGCCAGCACCGGAGGCGGGAGTTGGGAGACCCAGTACTTC. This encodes CASTGGGSWETQYF.

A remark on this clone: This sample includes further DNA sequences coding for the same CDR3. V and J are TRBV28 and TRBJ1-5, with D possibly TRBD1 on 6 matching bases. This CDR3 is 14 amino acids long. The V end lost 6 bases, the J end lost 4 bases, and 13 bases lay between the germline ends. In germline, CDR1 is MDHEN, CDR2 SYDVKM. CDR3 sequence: CASSPTGRNQPQHF. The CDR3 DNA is TGTGCCAGCAGCCCAACAGGGAGAAATCAGCCCCAGCATTTT.

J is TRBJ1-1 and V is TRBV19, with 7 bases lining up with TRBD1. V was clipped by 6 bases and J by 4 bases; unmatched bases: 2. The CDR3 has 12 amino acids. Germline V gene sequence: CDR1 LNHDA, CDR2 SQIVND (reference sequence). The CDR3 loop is CASSNRGTEAFF. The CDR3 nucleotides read TGTGCCAGTAGCAACAGGGGCACTGAAGCTTTCTTT.

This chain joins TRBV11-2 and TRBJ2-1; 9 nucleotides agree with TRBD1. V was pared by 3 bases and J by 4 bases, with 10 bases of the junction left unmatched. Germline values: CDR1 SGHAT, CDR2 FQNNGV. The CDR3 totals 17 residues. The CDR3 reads CASSLKNRGHIYNEQFF. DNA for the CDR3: TGTGCCAGCAGCTTGAAAAACAGGGGGCACATTTACAATGAGCAGTTCTTC.

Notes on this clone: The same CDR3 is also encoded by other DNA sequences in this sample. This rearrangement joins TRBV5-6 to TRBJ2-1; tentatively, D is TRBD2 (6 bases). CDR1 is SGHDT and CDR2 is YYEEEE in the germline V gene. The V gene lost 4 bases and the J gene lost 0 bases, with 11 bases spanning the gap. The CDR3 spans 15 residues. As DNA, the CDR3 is TGTGCCAGCAGCCCGGGGCGGGGCTCCTACAATGAGCAGTTCTTC. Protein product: CASSPGRGSYNEQFF.

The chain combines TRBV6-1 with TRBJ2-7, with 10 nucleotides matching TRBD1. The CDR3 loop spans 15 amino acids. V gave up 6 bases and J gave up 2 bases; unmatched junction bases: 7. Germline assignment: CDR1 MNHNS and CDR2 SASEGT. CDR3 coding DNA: TGTGCCAGCAGAATTCGACAGGGGGCTCCCTACGAGCAGTACTTC. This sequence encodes CASRIRQGAPYEQYF.

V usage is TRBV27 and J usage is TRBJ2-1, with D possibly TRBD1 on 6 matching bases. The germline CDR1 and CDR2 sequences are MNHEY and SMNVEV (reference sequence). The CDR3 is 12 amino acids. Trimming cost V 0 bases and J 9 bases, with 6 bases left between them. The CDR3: CASSLSGGEQFF. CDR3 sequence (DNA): TGTGCCAGCAGTTTATCAGGGGGTGAGCAGTTCTTC.

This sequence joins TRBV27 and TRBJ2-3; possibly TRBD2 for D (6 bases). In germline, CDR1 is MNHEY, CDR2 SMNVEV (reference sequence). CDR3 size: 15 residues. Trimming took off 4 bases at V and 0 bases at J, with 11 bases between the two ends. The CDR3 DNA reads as TGTGCCAGCAGTTACGGGAGCCCTAGCACAGATACGCAGTATTTT. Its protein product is CASSYGSPSTDTQYF.

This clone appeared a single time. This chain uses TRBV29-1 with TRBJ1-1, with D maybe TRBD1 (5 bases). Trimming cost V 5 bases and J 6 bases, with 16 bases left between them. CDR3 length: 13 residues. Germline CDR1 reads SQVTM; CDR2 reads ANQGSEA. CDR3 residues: CSVPRGAFAEAFF. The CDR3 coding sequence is TGCAGCGTTCCCCGTGGGGCTTTCGCTGAAGCTTTCTTT.

CDR3 amino acids: CASSFPGGNEQFF. CDR3 DNA: TGTGCCAGCAGCTTTCCGGGTGGCAATGAGCAGTTCTTC. V and J are TRBV11-2 and TRBJ2-1; D is undetermined. CDR1 SGHAT and CDR2 FQNNGV come from the germline V gene. Trimming removed 3 bases from V and 6 bases from J, with 9 bases in between. CDR3 size: 13 residues.

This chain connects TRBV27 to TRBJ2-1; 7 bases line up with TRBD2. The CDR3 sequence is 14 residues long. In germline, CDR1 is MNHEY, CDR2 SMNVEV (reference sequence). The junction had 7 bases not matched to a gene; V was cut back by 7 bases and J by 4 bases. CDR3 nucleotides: TGTGCCAGCATGGGGAGGGCCTTATACAATGAGCAGTTCTTC. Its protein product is CASMGRALYNEQFF.

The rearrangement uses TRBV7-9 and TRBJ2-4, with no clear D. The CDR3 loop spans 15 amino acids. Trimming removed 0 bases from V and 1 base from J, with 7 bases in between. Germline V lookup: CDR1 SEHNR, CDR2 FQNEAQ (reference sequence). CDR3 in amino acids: CASSLAPAAKNIQYF. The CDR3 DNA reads TGTGCCAGCAGCTTAGCGCCTGCTGCCAAAAACATTCAGTACTTC.

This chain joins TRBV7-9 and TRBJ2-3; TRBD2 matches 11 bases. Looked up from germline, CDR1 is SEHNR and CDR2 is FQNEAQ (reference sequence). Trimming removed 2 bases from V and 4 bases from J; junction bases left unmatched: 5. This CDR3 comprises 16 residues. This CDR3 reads CASSLNSGRVADTQYF. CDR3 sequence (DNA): TGTGCCAGCAGCTTAAATAGCGGGAGGGTCGCAGATACGCAGTATTTT.